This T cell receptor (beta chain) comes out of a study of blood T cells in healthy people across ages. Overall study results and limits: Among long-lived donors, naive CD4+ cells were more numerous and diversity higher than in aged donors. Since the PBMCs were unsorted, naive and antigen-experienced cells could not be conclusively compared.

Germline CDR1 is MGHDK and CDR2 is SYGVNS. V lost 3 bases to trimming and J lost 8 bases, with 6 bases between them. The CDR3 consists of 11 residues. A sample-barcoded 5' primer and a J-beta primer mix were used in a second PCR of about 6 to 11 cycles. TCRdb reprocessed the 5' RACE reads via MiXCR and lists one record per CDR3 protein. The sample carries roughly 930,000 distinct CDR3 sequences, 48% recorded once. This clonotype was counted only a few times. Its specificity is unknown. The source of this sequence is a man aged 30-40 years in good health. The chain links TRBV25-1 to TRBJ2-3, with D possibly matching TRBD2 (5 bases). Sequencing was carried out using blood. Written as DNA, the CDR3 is TGTGCCAGCAGTGAGGGGAGTACGCAGTATTTT. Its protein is CASSEGSTQYF. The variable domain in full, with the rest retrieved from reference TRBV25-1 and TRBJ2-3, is EADIYQTPRYLVIGTGKKITLECSQTMGHDKMYWYQQDPGMELHLIHYSYGVNSTEKGDLSSESTVSRIRTEHFPLTLESARPSHTSQYLCASSEGSTQYFGPGTRLTVL.